The rows below give T cell receptor beta chains drawn from one sample of a study of blood T cell repertoires in COVID-19. TCRdb's table, derived via immunoSEQ multiplex PCR, lists solely in-frame clones and lacks some. Of about 320,000 clones detected, 70% to 90% appear once; the ten largest clones hold 7.2%. The specimen was peripheral blood. Receptors were obtained from a human donor in a cohort sampled during active COVID-19. Each CDR3 is given with its conserved first and last residue. D genes are given only for firm matches. Size is omitted from some rows. Given values are once, few, many or a class for expanded clones.

D gene	clone size	V gene	J gene	CDR3 protein	CDR3 DNA
TRBD1	-	TRBV5-6	TRBJ1-5	CASSATGLPQHF	TGTGCCAGCAGCGCGACAGGGCTGCCCCAGCATTTT
-	-	TRBV20-1	TRBJ2-7	CSAIDSYEQYF	TGCAGTGCTATCGACAGCTACGAGCAGTACTTC
-	-	TRBV3-1/TRBV3-2	TRBJ2-6	CASSQVRAGANVLTF	TGTGCCAGCAGCCAAGTCAGGGCTGGGGCCAACGTCCTGACTTTC
-	-	TRBV6-5	TRBJ1-2	CASSPYEYYGYTF	TGTGCCAGCAGTCCTTATGAGTATTATGGCTACACCTTC
TRBD1	-	TRBV30	TRBJ2-3	CAWGTADTQYF	TGTGCCTGGGGGACAGCAGATACGCAGTATTTT
TRBD2	-	TRBV13	TRBJ2-5	CASSFDVGGGLETQYF	TGTGCCAGCAGCTTCGATGTGGGCGGGGGGTTGGAGACCCAGTACTTC
TRBD2	many	TRBV7-9	TRBJ2-7	CASSPLAGGLFYEQYF	TGTGCCAGCAGCCCGTTAGCGGGGGGCCTGTTCTACGAGCAGTACTTC
-	-	TRBV20-1	TRBJ1-5	CSASSEDSRYSNQPQHF	TGCAGTGCTAGTTCGGAGGACTCCAGATATAGCAATCAGCCCCAGCATTTT
TRBD1	-	TRBV29-1	TRBJ2-7	CSVEERGQLTYEQYF	TGCAGCGTTGAAGAAAGGGGACAGTTGACCTACGAGCAGTACTTC
TRBD2	-	TRBV5-8	TRBJ2-4	CARRTSGAKNIQYF	TGTGCCAGACGGACTAGCGGAGCCAAAAACATTCAGTACTTC
-	-	TRBV5-1	TRBJ1-1	CASRGTVGEAFF	TGCGCCAGCCGGGGAACGGTAGGTGAAGCTTTCTTT
-	-	TRBV3-1/TRBV3-2	TRBJ2-7	CASSHALRGNSYEQYF	TGTGCCAGCAGCCACGCCCTAAGGGGGAACTCCTACGAGCAGTACTTC
-	-	TRBV7-2	TRBJ1-1	CASSFSAVNTEAFF	TGTGCCAGCAGCTTTAGTGCCGTTAACACTGAAGCTTTCTTT
-	-	TRBV2	TRBJ2-7	CASSPRTGSNQYF	TGTGCCAGCAGCCCCCGGACCGGGAGTAACCAGTACTTC
-	-	TRBV3-1/TRBV3-2	TRBJ2-7	CASSPKTGSDHEQYF	TGTGCCAGCAGCCCTAAGACAGGATCTGACCACGAGCAGTACTTC
TRBD1	-	TRBV18	TRBJ2-2	CASSLGTGGTGELFF	TGTGCCAGCTCACTCGGGACAGGGGGCACCGGGGAGCTGTTTTTT
TRBD2	-	TRBV18	TRBJ2-1	CASSPSGVQDNEQFF	TGTGCCAGCTCACCGAGCGGGGTACAGGACAATGAGCAGTTCTTC
-	once	TRBV2	TRBJ1-3	CASSGDIGNTIYF	TGTGCCAGCAGTGGGGACATTGGAAACACCATATATTTT
-	-	TRBV19	TRBJ1-4	CASRRGSTNEKLFF	TGTGCCAGTCGCAGGGGATCGACTAATGAAAAACTGTTTTTT
-	-	TRBV11-3	TRBJ2-1	CASSPRQVSYNEQFF	TGTGCCAGCAGCCCCCGACAGGTATCCTACAATGAGCAGTTCTTC
-	-	TRBV4-2	TRBJ2-3	CASSLAARETTDTQYF	TGTGCCAGCAGCCTCGCAGCACGGGAAACCACAGATACGCAGTATTTT
-	-	TRBV19	TRBJ1-5	CASSPRVLNQPQHF	TGTGCCAGTAGTCCTCGGGTCCTTAATCAGCCCCAGCATTTT